This is a list of T cell receptor beta chains from one sample in a study of T cells in tuberculosis. The repertoire was sequenced with immunoSEQ multiplex PCR; TCRdb's copy has only in-frame clones and lacks some. The repertoire holds 60,000 or so clones, about 76% seen once, with roughly 13% in the top ten. The material sequenced was CD1b-GMM tetramer-negative cells sorted from PBMCs. The source of these receptors is an adult woman with latent tuberculosis. The CDR3 runs from the conserved cysteine through the conserved F or W. The D gene is left open where the match is weak. The size of a clone is reported for some rows only, either as once, few or many, or as a class for expanded clones.

V,size,D,J,CDR3,DNA
TRBV6-6,NA,NA,TRBJ1-4,CASSPRGGARNEKLFF,TGTGCCAGCAGTCCGCGCGGGGGGGCAAGAAATGAAAAACTGTTTTTT
TRBV19,NA,TRBD1,TRBJ1-3,CASTPTGKAGNTIYF,TGTGCCAGTACCCCGACAGGGAAGGCTGGAAACACCATATATTTT
TRBV4-2,once,TRBD2,TRBJ2-5,CASSQDTSGGSETQYF,TGTGCCAGCAGCCAAGATACTAGCGGGGGGTCGGAGACCCAGTACTTC
TRBV2,NA,TRBD2,TRBJ2-2,CASSEQSGRLRGELFF,TGTGCCAGCAGTGAGCAGAGCGGGAGATTGAGGGGGGAGCTGTTTTTT
TRBV4-2,NA,NA,TRBJ2-3,CASSQALEKLITDTQYF,TGTGCCAGCAGCCAAGCCCTAGAGAAGCTCATCACAGATACGCAGTATTTT
TRBV11-3,NA,NA,TRBJ2-7,CASSLGPGEQYF,TGTGCCAGCAGCTTAGGTCCGGGCGAGCAGTACTTC
TRBV27,NA,TRBD1,TRBJ2-7,CASSKQGVGNEQYF,TGTGCCAGCAGTAAACAGGGGGTCGGGAACGAGCAGTACTTC
TRBV11-2,NA,TRBD1,TRBJ2-7,CASSHYRGPGSYEQYF,TGTGCCAGCAGCCACTACAGGGGGCCCGGGTCCTACGAGCAGTACTTC
TRBV12-5,NA,TRBD1,TRBJ1-2,CASGLSGDRGYGYTF,TGTGCTAGTGGTTTGTCCGGGGACAGGGGCTATGGCTACACCTTC
TRBV6-1,NA,NA,TRBJ1-2,CASMEGGEGYTF,TGTGCCAGCATGGAGGGTGGGGAAGGCTACACCTTC